This is a list of T cell receptor beta chains from one sample in a study of molecular identifiers for immune sequencing clone quantification. TCRdb redid the calling of the PCR reads with MiXCR, one entry per CDR3 protein. The sample records approximately 590,000 distinct CDR3 sequences, 25% being singletons. Sequencing was performed on naive CD8+ T cells from blood, with Jurkat cell RNA spiked in. The receptor source for this set is a human donor in good health. Some libraries in this study had Jurkat cell RNA spiked in. The CDR3 runs from the conserved cysteine through the conserved F or W. The D gene is left open where the match is weak. Clone size appears in some rows only: once, few, many, or a class for an expanded clone.

d_gene | j_gene | len | abundance | v_gene | CDR3nt | CDR3aa
TRBD1 | TRBJ1-4 | 13 | many | TRBV28 | TGTGCCAGCAGTTTGACAGGGAGGCCAAAACTGTTTTTT | CASSLTGRPKLFF
- | TRBJ2-3 | 13 | - | TRBV7-7 | TGTGCTAGCAGTGACCGTAGCACAGATACGCGGTATTTT | CASSDRSTDTRYF
- | TRBJ2-2 | 16 | once | TRBV9 | TGTGCCGGCAGCGCTGTAGGAACACTTGTCTCCGGGGAGCTGTTTTTT | CAGSAVGTLVSGELFF
TRBD2 | TRBJ2-1 | 15 | few | TRBV4-2 | TGTGCCAGTAGGGGAACTAGCGAAACCTACAATGAGCAGTTCTTC | CASRGTSETYNEQFF
- | TRBJ2-4 | 13 | many | TRBV27 | TGTGCCAGCAGCTTGTCTGCCAAAAACATTCAGTACTTC | CASSLSAKNIQYF
- | TRBJ2-3 | 13 | - | TRBV12-3/TRBV12-4 | TGTGCCAGCAGTTTATCAGGGCGAGATACGCAGTATTTT | CASSLSGRDTQYF
TRBD2 | TRBJ2-2 | 15 | many | TRBV7-2 | TGTGCCAGCAGCCTCTTAGCGGGGGGGCCCGGGGAGCTGTTTTTT | CASSLLAGGPGELFF
- | TRBJ1-1 | 14 | many | TRBV5-5 | TGTGCCAGCAGCTGGACGGCCGGCGACACTGAAGCTTTCTTT | CASSWTAGDTEAFF
- | TRBJ1-4 | 15 | - | TRBV2 | TGTGCCAGCAGTGAATGGGTGGGGGGCGCCGAAAAACTGTTTTTT | CASSEWVGGAEKLFF
TRBD1 | TRBJ2-7 | 15 | - | TRBV2 | TGTGCCAGCAGTGATGGGGACAGCCTCTCCTACGAGCAGTACTTC | CASSDGDSLSYEQYF
- | TRBJ2-1 | 15 | - | TRBV28 | TGTGCCAGCAGCCGACGTCCTCCTCGCTACAATGAGCAGTTCTTC | CASSRRPPRYNEQFF
TRBD1 | TRBJ1-2 | 15 | - | TRBV6-5 | TGTGCCAGCAGTTACGACAGGGGCGGAATCTATGGCTACACCTTC | CASSYDRGGIYGYTF
TRBD1 | TRBJ1-1 | 12 | few | TRBV30 | TGTGCCTTCGACAGGGGGCTCACTGAAGCTTTCTTT | CAFDRGLTEAFF
- | TRBJ2-3 | 17 | many | TRBV9 | TGTGCCAGCAGCGTAGCTACGAGTCAGGGGAGCACAGATACGCAGTATTTT | CASSVATSQGSTDTQYF
TRBD1 | TRBJ1-5 | 16 | few | TRBV30 | TGTGCCTGGAGCCTCACAGGGGCCTTTAGCAATCAGCCCCAGCATTTT | CAWSLTGAFSNQPQHF
- | TRBJ2-3 | 15 | many | TRBV13 | TGTGCCAGCAGCTTATGGAGGGATGGCACAGATACGCAGTATTTT | CASSLWRDGTDTQYF
- | TRBJ1-1 | 13 | few | TRBV19 | TGTGCCAGTAGTATTGGGCAGTACACTGAAGCTTTCTTT | CASSIGQYTEAFF
- | TRBJ2-7 | 13 | - | TRBV20-1 | TGCAGCCCCAGGGACCACCTCTCCTACGAGCAGTACTTC | CSPRDHLSYEQYF
- | TRBJ1-1 | 15 | - | TRBV4-3 | TGCGCCAGCAGCCAAGTGGGTGTGTGGAGAACAGAAGCTTTCTTT | CASSQVGVWRTEAFF
- | TRBJ1-2 | 19 | few | TRBV4-2 | TGTGCCAGCAGCCAAGTTTATTTAGTAGGGACGACTTCGAACTATGGCTACACCTTC | CASSQVYLVGTTSNYGYTF
TRBD2 | TRBJ2-1 | 15 | - | TRBV28 | TGTGCCAGCAGTCCCTCCGGGACTACCTACAATGAGCAGTTCTTC | CASSPSGTTYNEQFF
TRBD2 | TRBJ2-7 | 12 | many | TRBV5-5 | TGTGCCAGCAGCCCGGGACTAGACGAGCAGTACTTC | CASSPGLDEQYF
TRBD1 | TRBJ2-1 | 16 | many | TRBV4-1 | TGCGCCAGCAGCCAAACCGGGACAGCCTATTACGGTGAGCAGTTCTTC | CASSQTGTAYYGEQFF
- | TRBJ2-3 | 17 | many | TRBV2 | TGTGCCAGCAGTGGGACGTTACCGGGGAAGGGCACAGATACGCAGTATTTT | CASSGTLPGKGTDTQYF
- | TRBJ2-1 | 12 | - | TRBV2 | TGTGCCAGCAGAGGGGCCTACAATGAGCAGTCCTTC | CASRGAYNEQSF
TRBD1 | TRBJ1-1 | 15 | few | TRBV20-1 | TGCAGTGCTAGAGATAGACAGGGGTGGGTTACTGAAGCTTTCTTT | CSARDRQGWVTEAFF
- | TRBJ1-1 | 14 | many | TRBV6-5 | TGTGCCAGCAGCTGGAGGGGGATTAACACTGAAGCTTTCTTT | CASSWRGINTEAFF
- | TRBJ2-4 | 14 | many | TRBV19 | TGTGCCAGTAAACTGCCGGGAGCCAAAAACATTCAGTACTTC | CASKLPGAKNIQYF
TRBD1 | TRBJ2-5 | 13 | - | TRBV30 | TGTGCCTGGACTGGGACAGGGGAAGAGACCCAGTACTTC | CAWTGTGEETQYF
- | TRBJ2-7 | 13 | many | TRBV5-5 | TGTGCCAGCAGCTTGGCAGGGGTCTACGAGCAGTACTTC | CASSLAGVYEQYF
- | TRBJ2-1 | 16 | few | TRBV7-2 | TGTGCCAGCAGCCCGACAAGCCCGACGGGGGGCGATGAGCAGTTCTTC | CASSPTSPTGGDEQFF
- | TRBJ1-4 | 14 | few | TRBV12-3/TRBV12-4 | TGTGCCAGCAGTTTTCGACACGCCGAAGAAAAACTGTTTTTT | CASSFRHAEEKLFF
- | TRBJ2-3 | 15 | many | TRBV6-6 | TGTGCCAGCAGTTACACTTGGGGACAAACAGATACGCAGTATTTT | CASSYTWGQTDTQYF
- | TRBJ1-1 | 12 | few | TRBV7-9 | TGTGCCAGCAGACCACAGGGCCCGGTAGCTTTCTTT | CASRPQGPVAFF
- | TRBJ1-1 | 12 | many | TRBV12-3/TRBV12-4 | TGTGCCAGCATGGAGGGTCTAACTGAAGCTTTCTTT | CASMEGLTEAFF
TRBD1 | TRBJ1-1 | 13 | once | TRBV27 | TGTGTCAGCAGCGCTGGACAGGCCACTGAAGCTTTCTTT | CVSSAGQATEAFF
TRBD1 | TRBJ1-3 | 17 | many | TRBV9 | TGTGCCAGCAGCGTAGGAGGGGGCTACAGCTCTGGAAACACCATATATTTT | CASSVGGGYSSGNTIYF
TRBD2 | TRBJ2-3 | 16 | few | TRBV12-3/TRBV12-4 | TGTGCCAGCAGTTTAACTAGCGGGATCATCACAGATACGCAGTATTTT | CASSLTSGIITDTQYF
TRBD2 | TRBJ2-3 | 15 | - | TRBV2 | TGTGCCAGCAAGGGTAGCGGGGATTTTAAAGATACGCAGTATTTT | CASKGSGDFKDTQYF
- | TRBJ2-7 | 14 | few | TRBV19 | TGTGCCAGTAGTATTGCGCCTAACTCCTACGAGCAGTACTTC | CASSIAPNSYEQYF
TRBD1 | TRBJ1-1 | 15 | - | TRBV5-1 | TGCGCCAGCAGCTGGGACAGGGCAGGGAACACTGAAGCTCTCTTT | CASSWDRAGNTEALF
- | TRBJ1-1 | 11 | many | TRBV29-1 | TGCAGCTCCTCCCCGGGGACTGAAGCTTTCTTT | CSSSPGTEAFF
- | TRBJ2-5 | 12 | many | TRBV29-1 | TGCAGCGTTGACGGACCAGCTGAGACCCAGTACTTC | CSVDGPAETQYF
- | TRBJ1-1 | 18 | many | TRBV24-1 | TGTGCCACCAGTGATGGCCCCCTGGGTTCCTGGGAGAACACTGAAGCTTTCTTT | CATSDGPLGSWENTEAFF
- | TRBJ2-2 | 13 | - | TRBV11-3 | TGTGCCAGCCGCCCCGGGGCCGCCGGGGAGCTGTTTTTT | CASRPGAAGELFF
- | TRBJ2-1 | 15 | - | TRBV11-2 | TGTGCCAGCAGCCCAACTTCGACTAGCTACAATGAGCAGTTCTTC | CASSPTSTSYNEQFF
TRBD1 | TRBJ2-7 | 15 | many | TRBV7-6 | TGTGCCAGCAGCTTATTTCAGACAGGGTCGGGGGAGCAGTACTTC | CASSLFQTGSGEQYF
- | TRBJ2-1 | 15 | - | TRBV4-3 | TGCGCCAGCAGCCAAGATCCGGTCCCCTACAATGAGCAGTTCTTC | CASSQDPVPYNEQFF
- | TRBJ2-7 | 12 | - | TRBV27 | TGTGCCAGCAGTTCCGGTGGAGCGCCGCGGTACTTC | CASSSGGAPRYF